This T cell receptor (beta chain) was obtained from a study of blood T cell repertoires in COVID-19. Cohort allocation depended upon clinical history that participants reported. Assay: immunoSEQ multiplex PCR; the TCRdb copy retains only in-frame clones and omits some. The table lists approximately 350,000 clones, over 80% of them singletons. The sequenced material came from PBMCs or T cells enriched from blood (not recorded which). The clonotype originates from a woman aged 45-65 years who had recovered from COVID-19.

CDR3 nucleotides: TGTGCCAGCAGACTTCGGACAGGGGATAATGAAAAACTGTTTTTT. It translates to CASRLRTGDNEKLFF. The chain uses TRBV2 and TRBJ1-4; 9 bases match TRBD1. From germline, CDR1 is SNHLY and CDR2 FYNNEI. The ends lost 6 bases at V and 4 bases at J; junction bases unmatched: 6. This CDR3 comprises 15 residues.